What follows are 5 T cell receptor beta chains derived from one specimen sequenced in a study of identical twins. Each CDR3 protein is one row after TCRdb ran MiXCR on the 5' RACE reads. The sample lists roughly 690,000 distinct CDR3 sequences; around 5.7% were seen once. Input material: naive T cells sorted from blood. The receptor set was obtained from a man between 18 and 35 years old in good health.

This clonotype was observed a few times. The CDR3 does not close with the conserved phenylalanine or tryptophan, likely indicating a read error. The chain employs TRBV12-3 or TRBV12-4 and TRBJ2-3, with TRBD2 matching 7 bases. The V and J ends lost 6 bases and 3 bases, in that order; junction bases with no gene match: 12. The length of the CDR3 is 16 residues. The CDR3: CASSPRGGSRTDTQYC. The CDR3 DNA reads as TGTGCCAGCAGCCCCCGAGGCGGGAGTCGGACAGATACGCAGTATTGT.

This clonotype occurred many times. This rearrangement joins TRBV12-3 or TRBV12-4 to TRBJ2-2; possible D gene TRBD1, 5 bases. V gave up 2 bases and J gave up 0 bases, with 16 bases separating them. CDR3 length: 18 residues. The CDR3 coding sequence is TGTGCCAGCAGTTTAAAGGGCAGGGCTTCCACGAACACCGGGGAGCTGTTTTTT. Protein: CASSLKGRASTNTGELFF.

The gene calls are TRBV18 and TRBJ1-5; 9 positions agree with TRBD1. Losses at the gene ends were 6 bases for V and 0 bases for J; bases not matched to a gene: 6. Per the germline V gene, CDR1 is KGHSH and CDR2 is LQKENI. The CDR3 loop spans 16 amino acids. The CDR3 region has the DNA TGTGCCAGCTCTTTCCGGGACAGGGATAGCAATCAGCCCCAGCATTTT. It is translated as CASSFRDRDSNQPQHF.

This clonotype was seen repeatedly, ten times or more. The chain joins TRBV20-1 to TRBJ2-1, with D tentatively TRBD1 (6 bases). Germline-derived CDR1 and CDR2 are DFQATT and SNEGSKA (reference sequence). With 6 bases removed from V and 0 bases from J, the gap between germline ends came to 15 bases. The CDR3 is made up of 15 amino acids. This CDR3 is CSASTGPSSYNEQFF. Here the CDR3 DNA reads TGCAGTGCCTCGACAGGCCCTTCCTCCTACAATGAGCAGTTCTTC.

V is TRBV12-3 or TRBV12-4 and J is TRBJ2-1; 7 bases map to TRBD2. The CDR3 covers 14 residues. V lost 3 bases, J lost 4 bases, and 3 bases stayed unmatched. Written as DNA, the CDR3 is TGTGCCAGCAGTTTTCCGCGGGAGTACAATGAGCAGTTCTTC. Its translation: CASSFPREYNEQFF.